These 18 T cell receptor beta chains came from one sample sequenced in a study of tumor-infiltrating lymphocytes in primary liver carcinoma (dated by TCRdb to about 2017). Sequencing was performed on an Illumina HiSeq 2500. Using a constant-region primer and ProtoScript II reverse transcriptase, TCRbeta-specific cDNA was reverse-transcribed from roughly 500 ng total RNA. The TCRbeta libraries were prepared through three rounds of nested multiplex PCR following a slightly modified ARM-PCR procedure. Multiplex TRBV1-TRBV30 forward primers and a Cbeta reverse primer were used in the first two PCR rounds, each of which was run for around 10 cycles. Starting from the raw public reads, TCRdb applied fastp trimming at Q25, assembled clones with MiXCR and retained in-frame beta chains. Records with the same CDR3 protein are collapsed into one entry carrying the most frequent genes and DNA. A total of just over 300,000 distinct CDR3 sequences appear in this sample, more than 55% of them only once. The ten largest clones add up to around 15% of the sample.

TRIzol reagent was used to extract blood RNA from unsorted whole blood, while the DNeasy Blood & Tissue kit provided the germline DNA. The sequencing sample was made of peripheral blood. These receptors came from a woman in her 30s with primary liver carcinoma and hepatitis B virus infection.

This clonotype has at least ten counts. V is TRBV29-1 and J is TRBJ2-2; D is uncertain. Germline V CDR1 and CDR2: SQVTM, ANQGSEA. V lost 4 bases and J 5 bases, leaving 8 bases between the germline ends. The CDR3 has 12 residues. CDR3 nucleotides: TGCAGCGTTGTAAGTTGGACCGGGGAGCTGTTTTTT. Translated: CSVVSWTGELFF.

Comment on this clonotype: A junction boundary mismatches the germline segment, possibly from a read error. This chain uses TRBV11-2 with TRBJ2-5; weak D call: TRBD1 (8 bases). The CDR3 has 15 residues. Germline loops: CDR1 SGHAT, CDR2 FQNNGV. This CDR3 reads CGSSLVDREGETQYF. CDR3 sequence (DNA): TGTGGCAGCAGCTTAGTGGACAGGGAGGGAGAGACCCAGTACTTC. The whole variable domain, filled in from reference TRBV11-2 and TRBJ2-5, reads EAGVAQSPRYKIIEKRQSVAFWCNPISGHATLYWYQQILGQGPKLLIQFQNNGVVDDSQLPKDRFSAERLKGVDSTLKIQPAKLEDSAVYLCGSSLVDREGETQYFGPGTRLLVL.

This clonotype occurred many times. This chain connects TRBV29-1 to TRBJ2-5; 7 bases fit TRBD2. Germline assignment: CDR1 SQVTM and CDR2 ANQGSEA. Trimming removed 0 bases from V and 4 bases from J; junction bases left unmatched: 8. The CDR3 contains 15 residues. The CDR3, as DNA: TGCAGCGTTGAAGATCTAGATTCGGGGGGAGAGACCCAGTACTTC. The encoded protein is CSVEDLDSGGETQYF.

For this clonotype: A clone one base away is much larger, so this may be a read error. The rearrangement links TRBV4-1 to TRBJ2-1; tentatively, D is TRBD2 (6 bases). Germline loops: CDR1 MGHRA, CDR2 YSYEKL. CDR3 length: 16 amino acids. The CDR3 DNA follows: TGCGCCAGCAGCCAAGTTCGGGACTTCTCCTACATTGAGCAGTTCTTC. Residues: CASSQVRDFSYIEQFF.

Of note for this clonotype: Here the CDR3 omits its conserved ending phenylalanine or tryptophan, so a read error is the likely source. The rearrangement links TRBV11-2 to TRBJ2-7; 8 bases are shared with TRBD1. J was trimmed by 4 bases and V by 0 bases; bases with no gene match: 5. The CDR3 loop spans 15 amino acids. Germline-derived CDR1 and CDR2 are SGHAT and FQNNGV. Here the CDR3 reads CASSLDQGQVYEQYY. The CDR3 coding sequence is TGTGCCAGCAGCTTAGACCAGGGACAGGTTTACGAGCAGTACTAC.

A word on this clonotype: At one end the junction does not follow the germline gene, possibly because of a read error. The chain carries TRBV6-5 and TRBJ2-3; TRBD1 aligns across 12 bases. Germline CDR1 MNHEY, CDR2 SVGAGI. The CDR3 runs to 15 residues. This CDR3 is CAISYGTGGTDTQYF. The CDR3 DNA reads TGTGCCATCAGTTACGGGACAGGGGGCACAGATACACAGTATTTT.

Notes on this clonotype: A much larger clone differs by one base, so this may be a read error. The rearrangement links TRBV6-6 to TRBJ1-6; possible D gene TRBD1, 6 bases. Per germline, CDR1 MNHNY and CDR2 SVGAGI (reference sequence). The CDR3 contains 16 residues. The CDR3 loop is CASSWGQGSCNSPLHF. As DNA, the CDR3 is TGTGCCAGCAGTTGGGGGCAGGGGTCCTGTAATTCACCCCTCCACTTT.

This rearrangement joins TRBV28 to TRBJ2-6; a weak D match, TRBD1 (6 bases). The V and J ends lost 2 bases and 4 bases respectively, with 18 bases between them. Germline lookup yields CDR1 MDHEN and CDR2 SYDVKM. This CDR3 has 18 amino acids. CDR3 nucleotide sequence: TGTGCCAGCAGTTTAAGGGGCCCCACAGGGTTAGGGGCCAACGTCCTGACTTTC. This translates into CASSLRGPTGLGANVLTF.

Comment on this clonotype: One base away lies a much larger clone, so this may be a sequencing read error. The chain has TRBV7-8 and TRBJ2-3; the D gene is possibly TRBD2 (6 bases). The CDR3 runs to 12 residues. Germline-derived CDR1 and CDR2 are SGHVS and FQNEAQ. DNA of the CDR3: TGTGCCAGCAGCCCTGCTCAATTGGGACTCATTTTT. Its translation: CASSPAQLGLIF.

Comment on this clonotype: A read error may produce the germline difference seen at one junction end. This chain links TRBV6-2 or TRBV6-3 with TRBJ2-5; possibly TRBD2 for D (5 bases). The CDR3 is 15 amino acids. Germline lookup yields CDR1 MNHEY and CDR2 SVGEGT. DNA for the CDR3: TGTGTCAGCAGTCGGACCGGGGTCCTTCAAGAGACCCAGTACTTC. Its translation is CVSSRTGVLQETQYF.

A remark on this clonotype: Likely a read error: the CDR3 ends without its conserved phenylalanine or tryptophan. V gene TRBV4-1 combines with J gene TRBJ2-7; TRBD2 agrees at 7 bases. J gave up 3 bases and V 4 bases, and 6 bases lay outside the gene matches. The V gene's germline CDR1 is MGHRA and CDR2 YSYEKL. The CDR3 is 14 amino acids. The CDR3 loop is CASSRAGTGYEQYI. The CDR3 DNA reads TGCGCCAGCAGCCGAGCGGGAACTGGCTACGAGCAGTACATC.

The rearrangement uses TRBV6-6 and TRBJ1-5, with a tentative D call TRBD1 (5 bases). Trimming took 10 bases from V and 2 from J, leaving 21 bases between them. Germline loops: CDR1 MNHNY, CDR2 SVGAGI (reference sequence). This CDR3 comprises 16 residues. The chain's CDR3 is CAIRDQQAGGNQPQHF. In DNA, the CDR3 is TGTGCCATCAGAGATCAACAGGCTGGGGGCAATCAGCCCCAGCATTTT.

At least ten counts were recorded for this clonotype. V and J are TRBV11-2 and TRBJ2-7, with 8 bases that match TRBD1. V dropped 3 bases and J dropped 5; count of bases not matched to a gene: 9. CDR3 size: 15 residues. Germline loops: CDR1 SGHAT, CDR2 FQNNGV. As DNA, the CDR3 is TGTGCCAGCAGCTTTTCCCAGGGGGCTGGAAACGAGCAGTACTTC. It translates to CASSFSQGAGNEQYF.

To note about this clonotype: As the CDR3 is not closed by the conserved phenylalanine or tryptophan, this likely results from a read error. The chain links TRBV12-3 or TRBV12-4 to TRBJ2-7, with D perhaps TRBD1 or TRBD2 (5 bases each). The CDR3 is made up of 13 amino acids. Trimming stripped 3 bases from V and 2 bases from J, with 8 bases between. In DNA, the CDR3 is TGTGCCAGCAGTTTTCAGGGAGCCTACGAGCAGTACCTC. This codes for CASSFQGAYEQYL.

Concerning this clonotype itself: With a much larger clone just one base away, this may be a read error. This chain links TRBV4-1 with TRBJ2-4; D gene unclear. This CDR3 contains 13 residues. Germline CDR1 MGHRA, CDR2 YSYEKL. The CDR3 protein is CASRQDFRNIQYF. CDR3 bases: TGCGCCAGCAGGCAAGATTTCAGAAACATTCAGTACTTC.

Comment on this clonotype: At one of its ends the junction is not consistent with the germline gene, which may arise from a read error. The CDR3 loop is CASTRTTSGTNTWELFF. The CDR3 DNA sequence: TGTGCCAGCACCCGAACAACTAGCGGCACGAACACCTGGGAGCTGTTTTTT. The V and J genes are TRBV6-5 and TRBJ2-2; 8 nucleotides align to TRBD2. Germline V gives CDR1 MNHEY, CDR2 SVGAGI. This CDR3 region has 17 residues.

This clonotype has a count of ten or more. V and J are TRBV12-3 or TRBV12-4 and TRBJ2-2; D uncertain. Trimming stripped 5 bases from V and 7 bases from J, with 11 bases between. This CDR3 is 13 amino acids long. The CDR3 spells CASSPARFGELFF. CDR3 bases: TGTGCCAGCAGTCCCGCGAGGTTCGGGGAGCTGTTTTTT.

A note on this clonotype: The conserved phenylalanine or tryptophan normally closing the CDR3 is absent here, so this likely arose from a read error. V is TRBV4-3 and J is TRBJ2-1; D possibly uses TRBD1 or TRBD2 (5 bases each). Germline-derived CDR1 and CDR2 are LGHNA and YSLEER. The CDR3 is made up of 17 amino acids. Deletions cut 3 bases from V and 0 bases from J, with 15 bases between. The CDR3 sequence: CASSQKRGVSSYNEQFL. CDR3 DNA sequence: TGCGCCAGCAGCCAGAAAAGGGGAGTTAGCTCCTACAATGAGCAGTTCCTC.